The T cell receptor beta chain described here comes from a study of blood T cell repertoires in COVID-19. Study summary: Donors in the United States, Italy and Spain gave samples during acute or convalescent COVID-19. PBMCs, B-cell-depleted T cells, or T cells provided the cDNA or gDNA that made up the material.

How the authors handled the data: The assay estimated nucleated cells by amplifying reference gene primers. Sequencing was performed with immunoSEQ multiplex PCR; in TCRdb, only in-frame clones are kept and a portion is missing. From that table come the V and J calls and clone size; the DNA was used to work out D and trimming. Of 200,000 to 250,000 clones detected, about 79% appear once; the ten largest clones hold less than 15%. The CDR3 is 12 amino acids. The chain combines TRBV1 with TRBJ1-1; the table calls TRBD1, which could not be checked here. TRBV1 is a listed pseudogene. This receptor was identified in a human donor in a cohort sampled during active COVID-19. The source material was peripheral blood. Written as DNA, the CDR3 is TGCCCACAGGGAGTTGAGGGGACTGAAGCTTTCTTT. This sequence encodes CPQGVEGTEAFF.